Below are 13 T cell receptor beta chains sequenced from a single sample in a study of shared clonotypes between healthy human individuals. Assay used: immunoSEQ multiplex PCR; TCRdb lists only in-frame clones, some missing. The table lists around 1,900,000 clones, about 93% of them singletons. Positive CCR7 selection of CD45RO-negative cells yielded the naive CD8 cells, and terminally differentiated effector memory CD45RA+ cells were excluded. The sequenced sample consisted of naive CD8+ T cells from PBMCs. Receptor source: a man aged 18 to 30 in good health. Some clones in this sample may be carry-over from other donors' samples.

This clone was recorded only once. The chain has TRBV2 and TRBJ2-1; 8 bases fit TRBD2. Germline trimming cut 9 bases from V and 10 bases from J; bases unmatched to any gene: 11. Looked up from germline, CDR1 is SNHLY and CDR2 is FYNNEI. The CDR3 runs to 13 residues. The CDR3: CARGRKREREQFF. The CDR3 bases are TGTGCCAGAGGGAGGAAGCGGGAGCGGGAGCAGTTCTTC.

This chain links TRBV28 with TRBJ1-5, with D perhaps TRBD1 (6 bases). Trimming removed 3 bases from V and 5 bases from J, with 20 bases in between. This CDR3 contains 17 residues. Germline V gene sequence: CDR1 MDHEN, CDR2 SYDVKM. The CDR3 sequence is CASSFKMAGAWDQPQHF. The CDR3 DNA sequence: TGTGCCAGCAGTTTTAAAATGGCAGGGGCTTGGGATCAGCCCCAGCATTTT.

This chain links TRBV9 with TRBJ2-2, with 9 bases aligning to TRBD1. This CDR3 has 15 residues. Germline values: CDR1 SGDLS, CDR2 YYNGEE. The junction had 5 bases not matched to a gene; V was cut back by 3 bases and J by 5 bases. This CDR3 reads CASSADRGRTGELFF. DNA of the CDR3: TGTGCCAGCAGCGCCGACAGGGGGAGGACCGGGGAGCTGTTTTTT.

This chain links TRBV6-1 with TRBJ1-1; D remains unclear. Germline loops: CDR1 MNHNS, CDR2 SASEGT. V was pared by 3 bases and J by 0 bases, with 5 bases between. This CDR3 is built from 13 residues. CDR3 sequence (DNA): TGTGCCAGCAGTGAGGTAGTGAACACTGAAGCTTTCTTT. Translating gives CASSEVVNTEAFF.

The chain combines TRBV7-2 with TRBJ2-1; 12 bases agree with TRBD2. The CDR3 consists of 19 residues. Germline V gene lookup returns CDR1 SGHTA and CDR2 FQGNSA. Trimming at V came to 4 bases and at J to 0 bases, leaving 10 bases not matched to a gene. This CDR3 reads CASSWRTSGMISSYNEQFF. The CDR3 nucleotides are TGTGCCAGCAGCTGGAGGACTAGCGGGATGATTTCCTCCTACAATGAGCAGTTCTTC. Full variable domain (remainder filled in from reference TRBV7-2 and TRBJ2-1): GAGVSQSPSNKVTEKGKDVELRCDPISGHTALYWYRQSLGQGLEFLIYFQGNSAPDKSGLPSDRFSAERTGGSVSTLTIQRTQQEDSAVYLCASSWRTSGMISSYNEQFFGPGTRLTVL.

The CDR3 DNA reads as TGTGCCAGCAGCCAAGATCGAGGGGGGGCGAGCGGGAGGGGATCCTACGAGCAGTACTTC. It yields the protein CASSQDRGGASGRGSYEQYF. The rearrangement links TRBV4-2 to TRBJ2-7, with 10 bases matching TRBD2. The CDR3 is made up of 20 amino acids. Germline CDR1 and CDR2: LGHNA and YNFKEQ. Germline trimming cut 0 bases from V and 1 base from J; bases unmatched to any gene: 15.

This chain uses TRBV5-6 with TRBJ2-1, with TRBD2 identical over 12 bases. CDR1 is SGHDT, CDR2 YYEEEE, per germline. With V trimmed by 3 bases and J by 6 bases, 7 bases remained unmatched. The CDR3 totals 16 residues. CDR3 loop: CASSSRLAGEANEQFF. The CDR3 nucleotides read TGTGCCAGCAGCTCCAGACTAGCGGGAGAGGCCAATGAGCAGTTCTTC.

This clone occurred once. This chain connects TRBV28 to TRBJ2-5; the D call may be TRBD1 or TRBD2 (6 bases each). Germline V gene sequence: CDR1 MDHEN, CDR2 SYDVKM. V was shortened by 4 bases and J by 5 bases, with 17 bases between the two germline ends. The CDR3 has 15 residues. The CDR3 region has the DNA TGTGCCAGCAGTTCCCCAGGTCGGGGGCAGGAGACCCAGTACTTC. Translation gives CASSSPGRGQETQYF.

V and J are TRBV5-1 and TRBJ2-3; D not resolved. The CDR3 spans 15 residues. Trimming cost V 1 base and J 0 bases, with 9 bases left between them. Germline V lookup: CDR1 SGHRS, CDR2 YFSETQ. The CDR3 region has the DNA TGCGCCAGCAGCTTGATGAACTGGAGCACAGATACGCAGTATTTT. It encodes CASSLMNWSTDTQYF.

The genes are TRBV27 and TRBJ2-7; weak D call: TRBD1 (6 bases). The CDR3 consists of 14 residues. Trimming left V 6 bases short and J 4 bases short, with 16 bases between. The germline V gene has CDR1 MNHEY and CDR2 SMNVEV (reference sequence). The CDR3 DNA reads as TGTGCCAGCAGACAACGAACTAGGGGGTACGAGCAGTACTTC. Protein product: CASRQRTRGYEQYF.

This clone has just one count. The chain has TRBV14 and TRBJ2-7; tentative D call: TRBD1 (5 bases). The V gene lost 5 bases and the J gene lost 5 bases, with 13 bases spanning the gap. The CDR3 contains 13 residues. In germline, CDR1 is SGHDN, CDR2 FVKESK. The CDR3 reads CASSKGHRDEQYF. The DNA of the CDR3 is TGTGCCAGCAGCAAGGGGCACAGAGACGAGCAGTACTTC. Full variable domain (outside the CDR3, taken from reference TRBV14 and TRBJ2-7): EAGVTQFPSHSVIEKGQTVTLRCDPISGHDNLYWYRRVMGKEIKFLLHFVKESKQDESGMPNNRFLAERTGGTYSTLKVQPAELEDSGVYFCASSKGHRDEQYFGPGTRLTVT.

This rearrangement joins TRBV9 to TRBJ1-1; D perhaps matches TRBD1 (6 bases). The germline CDR1 and CDR2 sequences are SGDLS and YYNGEE. This CDR3 region has 15 residues. Trimming took 0 bases from V and 0 from J, leaving 9 bases between them. CDR3 sequence (DNA): TGTGCCAGCAGCGTAGGACAGGTGCTGAACACTGAAGCTTTCTTT. It codes for CASSVGQVLNTEAFF.

The V call is TRBV19, the J call TRBJ2-1; tentatively, D is TRBD1 (6 bases). From germline, CDR1 is LNHDA and CDR2 SQIVND (reference sequence). Between the trimmed V and J ends, which lost 1 base and 4 bases, there was a span of 11 bases. The length of the CDR3 is 15 residues. CDR3 amino acids: CASSIAPGQYNEQFF. The CDR3, as DNA: TGTGCCAGTAGTATAGCGCCGGGACAATACAATGAGCAGTTCTTC.